What follows describes a single T cell receptor (beta chain). The antigen is not known. TCRdb keeps only in-frame clones here, not all; method: immunoSEQ multiplex PCR. The repertoire holds 130,000 to 150,000 clones, about 90% seen once, with about 3% in the top ten. This specimen comes from a study of T cell responses to AZD1222 COVID-19 vaccine. The CDR3 spans 14 residues. Germline CDR1 is SGDLS and CDR2 is YYNGEE. The ends lost 5 bases at V and 11 bases at J; junction bases unmatched: 14. Notes on the study in general: Females made up more of the donors, who were largely white British, and clonal diversity may have come out too low. Dominant CD4 TCR responses targeted spike regions 160-218 and 743-854. Unmutated regions of variants are reportedly targeted by nearly half of spike-specific TCRs.

This receptor was identified in an adult in good health. The chain uses TRBV9 and TRBJ2-5; TRBD1 matches at 8 bases. Specimen: peripheral blood, collected on day 0 of MenACWY control vaccination. CDR3: CASSRNNLDRGQYF. The CDR3 DNA reads as TGTGCCAGCAGTAGAAACAACCTCGACAGGGGTCAGTACTTC. Looking up the rest from reference TRBV9 and TRBJ2-5 gives the full variable domain: DSGVTQTPKHLITATGQRVTLRCSPRSGDLSVYWYQQSLDQGLQFLIQYYNGEERAKGNILERFSAQQFPDLHSELNLSSLELGDSALYFCASSRNNLDRGQYFGPGTRLLVL.